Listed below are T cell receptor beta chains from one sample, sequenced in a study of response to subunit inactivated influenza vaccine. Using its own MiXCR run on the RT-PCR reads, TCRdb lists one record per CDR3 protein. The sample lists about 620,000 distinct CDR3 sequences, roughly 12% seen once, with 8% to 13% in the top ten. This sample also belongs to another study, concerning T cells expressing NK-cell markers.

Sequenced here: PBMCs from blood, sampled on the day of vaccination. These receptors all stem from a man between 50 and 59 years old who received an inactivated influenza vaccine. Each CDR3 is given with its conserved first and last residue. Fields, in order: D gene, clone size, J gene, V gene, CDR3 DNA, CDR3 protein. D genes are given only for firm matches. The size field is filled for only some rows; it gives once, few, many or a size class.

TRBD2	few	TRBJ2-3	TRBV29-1	TGCAGCGTTGAAGATCGCCCCGGGAGGCCAGATACGCAGTATTTT	CSVEDRPGRPDTQYF
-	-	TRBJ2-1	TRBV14	TGTGCCAGCAGCCCCGTGTGGGCGGTGGCCTACAATGAGCAGTTCTTC	CASSPVWAVAYNEQFF
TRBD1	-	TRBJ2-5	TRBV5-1	TGCGCCAGCAAGGAACAGGGGGCTTACCGCCAAGAGACCCAGTACTTC	CASKEQGAYRQETQYF
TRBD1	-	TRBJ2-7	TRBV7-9	TGTGCCTCCCAGGCGGTGGCAGGGGGCAAATACGAGCAGTACTTC	CASQAVAGGKYEQYF
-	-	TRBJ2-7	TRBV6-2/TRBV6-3	TGTGCCAGCAGTCTCTTGGCGGGCCTGGCCTACGAGCAGTACTTC	CASSLLAGLAYEQYF
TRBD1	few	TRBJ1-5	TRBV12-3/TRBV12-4	TGTGCCAGCACCCACGGGACAGGGGAGAAGCCCCAGCATTTT	CASTHGTGEKPQHF
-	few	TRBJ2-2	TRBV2	TGTGCCAGCAGTGGGGGCGTCGAGAACACCGGTCCCCTGCTTTTT	CASSGGVENTGPLLF
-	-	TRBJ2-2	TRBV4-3	TGCGCCAGCAGCCAAGATGGAGGAGGGGGCCCAGACACCGGGGAGCTGTTTTTT	CASSQDGGGGPDTGELFF
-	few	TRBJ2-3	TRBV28	TGTGCCAGCAAGGGTCACACAGATACGCAGTATTTT	CASKGHTDTQYF
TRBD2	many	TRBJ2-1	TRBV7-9	TGTGCCAGCAGCTTTGGACTAGCGGCTCACAATGAGCAGTTCTTC	CASSFGLAAHNEQFF
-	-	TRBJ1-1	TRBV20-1	TGCAGTGCTAGAGTTACGACGGTGAACACTGAAGCTTTCTTT	CSARVTTVNTEAFF
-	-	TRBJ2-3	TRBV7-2	TGTGCCAGCAGCTTAATCAGCACAGAGACGCAGTATTTT	CASSLISTETQYF
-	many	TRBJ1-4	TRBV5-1	TGCGCCAGCAGCTTGGGCCGATCTAATGAAAAACTGTTTTTT	CASSLGRSNEKLFF
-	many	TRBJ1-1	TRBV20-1	TGCAGTGCTAGTGGGTTCGGCGGAAACACTGAAGCTTTCTTT	CSASGFGGNTEAFF
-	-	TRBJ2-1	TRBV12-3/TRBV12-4	TGTGCCAGCAGTCATCACGGGGATGAGCAGTTCTTC	CASSHHGDEQFF
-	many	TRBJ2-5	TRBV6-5	TGTGCCAGCAGTTTTATGGGACTTGACTCAGAGACCCAGTACTTC	CASSFMGLDSETQYF
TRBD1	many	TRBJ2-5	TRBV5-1	TGCGCCAGCAGGTACGGGACAGGGGAAGAGACCCAGTACTTC	CASRYGTGEETQYF
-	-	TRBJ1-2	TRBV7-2	TGTGCCAGCAGCATCACCCCAGTAGGCTATGGCTACACCTTC	CASSITPVGYGYTF
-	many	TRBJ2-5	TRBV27	TGTGCCAGCAGTTTAGGCTATTCGGAGACCCAGTACTTC	CASSLGYSETQYF
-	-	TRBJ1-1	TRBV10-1	TGCGCCAGCAGTGCCGGGGGATCGAACACTGAAGCTTTCTTT	CASSAGGSNTEAFF
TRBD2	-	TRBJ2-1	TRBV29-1	TGCAGTGGGGGGGCTAGCGGGAACAATGAGCAGTTCTTC	CSGGASGNNEQFF